This TCR beta chain derives from a study of T cells in localized non-small cell lung cancer. Trimming stripped 3 bases from V and 3 bases from J, with 12 bases between. This CDR3 region has 14 residues. Germline V CDR1 and CDR2: LNHDA, SQIVND (reference sequence). TCRdb's table, derived via immunoSEQ multiplex PCR, lists solely in-frame clones and lacks some. The sample has around 48,000 clones, around 77% seen once. The TCR sequence derives from a man aged 35-69 years with stage I squamous cell lung carcinoma. The source material was peripheral blood, sampled before any cancer treatment. This chain connects TRBV19 to TRBJ2-7; D call uncertain. The CDR3 here is CASSISRSFYEQYF. CDR3 DNA: TGTGCCAGTAGTATCTCCAGGTCCTTCTACGAGCAGTACTTC.